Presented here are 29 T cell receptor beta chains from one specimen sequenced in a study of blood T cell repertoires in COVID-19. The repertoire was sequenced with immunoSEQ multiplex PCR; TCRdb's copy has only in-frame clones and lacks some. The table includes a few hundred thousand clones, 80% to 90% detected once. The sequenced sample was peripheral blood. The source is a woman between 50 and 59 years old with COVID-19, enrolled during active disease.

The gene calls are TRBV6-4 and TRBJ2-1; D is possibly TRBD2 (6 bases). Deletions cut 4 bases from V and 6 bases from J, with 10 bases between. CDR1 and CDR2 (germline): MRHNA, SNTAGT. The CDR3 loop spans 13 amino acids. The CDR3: CASSATGGNEQFF. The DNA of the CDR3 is TGTGCCAGCAGTGCCACCGGGGGCAATGAGCAGTTCTTC.

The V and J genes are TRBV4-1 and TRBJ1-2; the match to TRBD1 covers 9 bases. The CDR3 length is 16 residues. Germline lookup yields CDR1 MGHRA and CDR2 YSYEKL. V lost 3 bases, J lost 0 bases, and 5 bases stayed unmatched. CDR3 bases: TGCGCCAGCAGCCACCCGGACAGGGGAGCTAACTATGGCTACACCTTC. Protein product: CASSHPDRGANYGYTF.

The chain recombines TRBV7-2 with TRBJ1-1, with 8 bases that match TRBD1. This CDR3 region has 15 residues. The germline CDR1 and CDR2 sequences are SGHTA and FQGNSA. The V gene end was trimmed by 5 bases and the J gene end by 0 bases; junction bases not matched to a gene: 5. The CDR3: CASSTQGAMNTEAFF. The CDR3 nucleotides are TGTGCCAGCAGCACCCAGGGGGCGATGAACACTGAAGCTTTCTTT.

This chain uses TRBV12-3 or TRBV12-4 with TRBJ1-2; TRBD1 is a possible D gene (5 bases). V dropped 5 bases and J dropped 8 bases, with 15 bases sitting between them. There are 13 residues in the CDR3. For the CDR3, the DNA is TGTGCCAGCAGTCTACAGGAGGGAATAGGCTACACCTTC. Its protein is CASSLQEGIGYTF.

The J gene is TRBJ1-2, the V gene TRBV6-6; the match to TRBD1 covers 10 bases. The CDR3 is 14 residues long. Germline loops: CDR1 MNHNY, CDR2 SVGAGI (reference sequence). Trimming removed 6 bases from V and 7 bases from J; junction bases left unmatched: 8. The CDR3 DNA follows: TGTGCCAGCAGCCGGGACAGGGGATCGGGTGGCTACACCTTC. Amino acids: CASSRDRGSGGYTF.

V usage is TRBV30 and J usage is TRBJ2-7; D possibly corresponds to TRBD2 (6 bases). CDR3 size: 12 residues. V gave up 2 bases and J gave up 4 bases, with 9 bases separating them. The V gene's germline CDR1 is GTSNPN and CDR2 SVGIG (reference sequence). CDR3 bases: TGTGCCTGGAGTAGGGACTTGTACGAGCAGTACTTC. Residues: CAWSRDLYEQYF.

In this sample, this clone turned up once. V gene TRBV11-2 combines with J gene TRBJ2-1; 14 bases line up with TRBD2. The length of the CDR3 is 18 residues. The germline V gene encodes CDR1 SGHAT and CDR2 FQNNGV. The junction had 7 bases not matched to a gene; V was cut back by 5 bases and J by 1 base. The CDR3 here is CASSGGLAGGPSYNEQFF. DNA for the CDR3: TGTGCCAGCAGCGGCGGACTAGCGGGAGGACCTTCCTACAATGAGCAGTTCTTC.

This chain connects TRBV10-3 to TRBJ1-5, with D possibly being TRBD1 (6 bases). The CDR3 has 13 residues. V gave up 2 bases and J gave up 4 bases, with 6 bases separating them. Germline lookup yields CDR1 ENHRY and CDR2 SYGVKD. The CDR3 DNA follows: TGTGCCATCAGTGAGGGGACAAATCAGCCCCAGCATTTT. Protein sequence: CAISEGTNQPQHF.

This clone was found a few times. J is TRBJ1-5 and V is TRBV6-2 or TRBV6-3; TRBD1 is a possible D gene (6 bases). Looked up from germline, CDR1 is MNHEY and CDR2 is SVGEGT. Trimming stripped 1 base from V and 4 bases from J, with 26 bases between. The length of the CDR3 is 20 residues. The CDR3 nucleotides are TGTGCCAGCAGTTACTGGGGCGCGCGGCTCGGCTCTCAGGGGAATCAGCCCCAGCATTTT. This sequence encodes CASSYWGARLGSQGNQPQHF.

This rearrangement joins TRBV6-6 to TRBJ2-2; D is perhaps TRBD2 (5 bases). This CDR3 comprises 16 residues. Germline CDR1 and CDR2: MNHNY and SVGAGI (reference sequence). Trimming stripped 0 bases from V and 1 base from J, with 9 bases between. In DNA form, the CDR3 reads TGTGCCAGCAGTTACTCGAAGCGGAGGAACACCGGGGAGCTGTTTTTT. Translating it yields CASSYSKRRNTGELFF.

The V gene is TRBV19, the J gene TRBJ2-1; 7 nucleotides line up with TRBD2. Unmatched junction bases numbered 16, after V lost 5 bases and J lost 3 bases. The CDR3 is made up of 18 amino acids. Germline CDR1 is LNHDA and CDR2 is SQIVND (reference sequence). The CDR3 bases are TGTGCCAGTAGTCCTCGCCCTAGCGCGGGAGACGGCTACAATGAGCAGTTCTTC. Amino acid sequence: CASSPRPSAGDGYNEQFF.

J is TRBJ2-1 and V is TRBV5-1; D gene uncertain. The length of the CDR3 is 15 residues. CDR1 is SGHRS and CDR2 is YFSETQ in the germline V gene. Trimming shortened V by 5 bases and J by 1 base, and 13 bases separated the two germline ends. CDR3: CASRALGQSYNEQFF. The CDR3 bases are TGCGCCAGCAGAGCTCTTGGGCAATCCTACAATGAGCAGTTCTTC.

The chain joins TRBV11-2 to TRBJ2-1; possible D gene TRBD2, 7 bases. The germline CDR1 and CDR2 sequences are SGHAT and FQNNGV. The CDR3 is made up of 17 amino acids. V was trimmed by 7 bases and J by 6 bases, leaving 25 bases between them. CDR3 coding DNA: TGTGCCAGCACCTCCAGTGGGGGGGCGCTGAACAGCAATGAGCAGTTCTTC. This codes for CASTSSGGALNSNEQFF. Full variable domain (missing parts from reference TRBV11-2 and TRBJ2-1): EAGVAQSPRYKIIEKRQSVAFWCNPISGHATLYWYQQILGQGPKLLIQFQNNGVVDDSQLPKDRFSAERLKGVDSTLKIQPAKLEDSAVYLCASTSSGGALNSNEQFFGPGTRLTVL.

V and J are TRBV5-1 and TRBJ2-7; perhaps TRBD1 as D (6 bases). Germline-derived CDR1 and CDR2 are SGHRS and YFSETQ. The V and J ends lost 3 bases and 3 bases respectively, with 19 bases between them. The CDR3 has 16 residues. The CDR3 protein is CASSYDRDKLHYEQYF. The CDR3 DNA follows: TGCGCCAGCAGCTACGACCGGGACAAACTACACTACGAGCAGTACTTC.

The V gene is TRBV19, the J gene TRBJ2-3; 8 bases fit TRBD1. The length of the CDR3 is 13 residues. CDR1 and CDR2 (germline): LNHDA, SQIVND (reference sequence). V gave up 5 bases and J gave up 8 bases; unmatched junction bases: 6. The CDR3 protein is CASSETGAITQYF. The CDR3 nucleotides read TGTGCCAGTAGTGAGACAGGGGCCATTACGCAGTATTTT.

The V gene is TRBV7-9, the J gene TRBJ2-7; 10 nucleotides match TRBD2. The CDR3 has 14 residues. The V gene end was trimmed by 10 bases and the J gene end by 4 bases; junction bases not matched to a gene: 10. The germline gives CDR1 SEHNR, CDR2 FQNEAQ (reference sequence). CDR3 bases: TGTGCCACGGCGCTAGCGGGAGCCCAGTACGAGCAGTACTTC. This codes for CATALAGAQYEQYF.

The CDR3 region is CASSGQGAANVLTF. The CDR3 bases are TGTGCCAGCAGTGGACAGGGTGCGGCCAACGTCCTGACTTTC. The chain joins TRBV6-4 to TRBJ2-6; 7 nucleotides match TRBD1. Germline V CDR1 and CDR2: MRHNA, SNTAGT. The CDR3 consists of 14 residues. Trimming cost V 4 bases and J 6 bases; bases outside gene matches: 3.

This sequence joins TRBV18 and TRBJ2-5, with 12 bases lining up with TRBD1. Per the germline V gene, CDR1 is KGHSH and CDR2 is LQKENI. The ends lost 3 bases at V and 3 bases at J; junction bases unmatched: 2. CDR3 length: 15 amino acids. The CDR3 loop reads CASSPGTGGEETQYF. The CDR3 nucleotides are TGTGCCAGCTCACCCGGGACAGGGGGCGAAGAGACCCAGTACTTC.

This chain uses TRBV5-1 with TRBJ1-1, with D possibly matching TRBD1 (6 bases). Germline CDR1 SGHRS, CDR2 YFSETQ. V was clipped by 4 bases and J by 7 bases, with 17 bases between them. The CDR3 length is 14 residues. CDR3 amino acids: CASSIGTRSNEAFF. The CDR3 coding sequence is TGCGCCAGCAGCATCGGGACACGGTCTAATGAAGCTTTCTTT.

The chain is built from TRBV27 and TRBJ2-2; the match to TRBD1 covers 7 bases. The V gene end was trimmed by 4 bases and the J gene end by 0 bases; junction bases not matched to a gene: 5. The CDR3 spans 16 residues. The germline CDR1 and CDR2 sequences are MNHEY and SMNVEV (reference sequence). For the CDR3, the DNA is TGTGCCAGCAGTTCCACCGGGACAGCGAACACCGGGGAGCTGTTTTTT. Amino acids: CASSSTGTANTGELFF.

CDR3 nucleotide sequence: TGTGCCACCAGCAAACAACCGGGACAGGGGACCTACGAGCAGTACTTC. Protein product: CATSKQPGQGTYEQYF. The chain couples TRBV15 to TRBJ2-7; 10 bases align to TRBD1. The length of the CDR3 is 16 residues. CDR1 is LNHNV, CDR2 YYDKDF, per germline (reference sequence). J was trimmed by 2 bases and V by 4 bases; bases with no gene match: 8.

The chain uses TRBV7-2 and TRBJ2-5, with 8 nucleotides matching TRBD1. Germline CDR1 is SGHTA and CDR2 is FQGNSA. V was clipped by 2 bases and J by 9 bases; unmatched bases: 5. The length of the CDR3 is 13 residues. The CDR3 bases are TGTGCCAGCAGCTTATCGACAGGGGTGTCCCAGTACTTC. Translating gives CASSLSTGVSQYF.

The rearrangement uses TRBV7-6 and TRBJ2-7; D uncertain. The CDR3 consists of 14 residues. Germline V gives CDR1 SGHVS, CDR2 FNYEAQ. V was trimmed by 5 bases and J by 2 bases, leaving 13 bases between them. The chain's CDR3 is CASSPLLEAYEQYF. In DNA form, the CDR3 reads TGTGCCAGCAGCCCGCTTTTAGAAGCCTACGAGCAGTACTTC.

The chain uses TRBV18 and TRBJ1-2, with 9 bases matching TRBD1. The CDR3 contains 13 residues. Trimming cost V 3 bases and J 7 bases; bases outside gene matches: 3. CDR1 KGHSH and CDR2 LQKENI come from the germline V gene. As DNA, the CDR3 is TGTGCCAGCTCACCGGGACAGGGATCTGGCTACACCTTC. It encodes CASSPGQGSGYTF. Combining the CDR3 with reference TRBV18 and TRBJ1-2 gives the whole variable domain NAGVMQNPRHLVRRRGQEARLRCSPMKGHSHVYWYRQLPEEGLKFMVYLQKENIIDESGMPKERFSAEFPKEGPSILRIQQVVRGDSAAYFCASSPGQGSGYTFGSGTRLTVV.

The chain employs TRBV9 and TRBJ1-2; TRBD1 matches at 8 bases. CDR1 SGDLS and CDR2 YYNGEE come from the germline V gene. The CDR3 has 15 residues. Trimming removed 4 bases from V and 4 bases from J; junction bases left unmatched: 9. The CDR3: CASSSRGGQGYGYTF. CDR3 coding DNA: TGTGCCAGCAGCTCGAGGGGAGGACAGGGCTATGGCTACACCTTC.

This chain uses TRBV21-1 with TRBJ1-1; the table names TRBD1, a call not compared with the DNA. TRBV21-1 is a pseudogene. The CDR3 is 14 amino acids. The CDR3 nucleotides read TGTGCCAGCAATAAGACAGGGACGGGGACTGAAGCTTTCTTT. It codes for CASNKTGTGTEAFF.

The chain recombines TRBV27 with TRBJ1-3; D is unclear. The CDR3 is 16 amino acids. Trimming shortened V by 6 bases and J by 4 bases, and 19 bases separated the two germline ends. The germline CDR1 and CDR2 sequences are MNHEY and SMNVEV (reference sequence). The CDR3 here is CASSAAGRMSGNTIYF. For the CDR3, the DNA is TGTGCCAGCAGCGCCGCGGGAAGAATGTCCGGAAACACCATATATTTT.

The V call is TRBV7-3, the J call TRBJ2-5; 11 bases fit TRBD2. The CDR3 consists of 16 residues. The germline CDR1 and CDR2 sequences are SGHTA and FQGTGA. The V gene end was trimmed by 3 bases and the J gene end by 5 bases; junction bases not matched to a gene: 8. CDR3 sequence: CASSLTTSGMGETQYF. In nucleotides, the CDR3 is TGTGCCAGCAGCTTGACGACTAGCGGGATGGGGGAGACCCAGTACTTC.

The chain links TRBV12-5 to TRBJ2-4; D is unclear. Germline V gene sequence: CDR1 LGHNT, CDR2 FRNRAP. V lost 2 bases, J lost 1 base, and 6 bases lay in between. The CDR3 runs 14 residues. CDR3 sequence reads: CASGLSGAKNIQYF. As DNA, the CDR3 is TGTGCTAGTGGTTTGTCAGGTGCCAAAAACATTCAGTACTTC.